The rows below give T cell receptor beta chains drawn from one sample of a study of blood T cell repertoires in COVID-19. Data came from immunoSEQ multiplex PCR; TCRdb stores just in-frame clones and leaves some out. Altogether around 70,000 clones are present, about nine tenths being singletons, with the ten largest covering 1.5%. Material: peripheral blood. Source of these receptors: a man between 45 and 60 years old with acute or convalescent COVID-19. Each CDR3 is given with its conserved first and last residue. D genes are given only for firm matches. A clone size is listed for some rows: how often the clone was seen (once, few, many), or a class if it is expanded.

j_gene,v_gene,abundance,d_gene,CDR3aa,CDR3nt
TRBJ1-2,TRBV28,-,TRBD1,CASSPRGQGIYYGYTF,TGTGCCAGCAGTCCCCGGGGACAGGGTATTTACTATGGCTACACCTTC
TRBJ1-4,TRBV27,-,-,CASSFAENEKLFF,TGTGCCAGCAGTTTTGCGGAAAATGAAAAACTGTTTTTT
TRBJ2-7,TRBV6-5,-,TRBD2,CASSSQAGSSYEQYF,TGTGCCAGCAGTTCCCAAGCGGGGAGCTCCTACGAGCAGTACTTC
TRBJ1-1,TRBV27,-,TRBD1,CASSSSIGTEEYLTEAFF,TGTGCCAGCAGTTCCTCGATCGGGACAGAGGAGTACCTCACTGAAGCTTTCTTT
TRBJ1-2,TRBV19,-,-,CASSVGTPQQGGYTF,TGTGCCAGTAGTGTCGGGACCCCCCAACAGGGTGGCTACACCTTC
TRBJ2-2,TRBV19,-,-,CATTRGFTGELFF,TGTGCCACCACTCGGGGGTTCACCGGGGAGCTGTTTTTT
TRBJ1-1,TRBV5-4,-,-,CASSWTTGSNTEAFF,TGTGCCAGCAGCTGGACGACAGGCTCGAACACTGAAGCTTTCTTT
TRBJ2-1,TRBV19,-,TRBD2,CASSLTSGVYEQFF,TGTGCCAGTAGTCTCACTAGCGGGGTCTATGAGCAGTTCTTC
TRBJ1-1,TRBV27,-,TRBD1,CASSRGDTEAFF,TGTGCCAGCAGCAGGGGGGACACTGAAGCTTTCTTT
TRBJ2-1,TRBV7-2,-,TRBD2,CASSQVGSGTSGVGEQFF,TGTGCCAGCAGCCAAGTAGGGAGCGGGACTAGCGGGGTTGGTGAGCAGTTCTTC
TRBJ1-2,TRBV6-5,-,TRBD1,CASSYSTGTGAYGYTF,TGTGCCAGCAGTTACTCAACCGGGACAGGGGCCTATGGCTACACCTTC
TRBJ2-1,TRBV3-1/TRBV3-2,-,TRBD2,CASSHGLRYPTSGGSEQFF,TGTGCCAGCAGCCACGGTCTCAGGTACCCGACTAGCGGGGGAAGCGAGCAGTTCTTC
TRBJ2-2,TRBV6-5,-,-,CASRRENTGELFF,TGTGCCAGCCGCAGGGAGAACACCGGGGAGCTGTTTTTT
TRBJ2-3,TRBV6-4,-,-,CASSVGTQGNVAQYF,TGTGCCAGCAGTGTCGGGACTCAGGGAAATGTGGCGCAGTATTTT
TRBJ2-3,TRBV7-2,-,TRBD2,CASSKKPGLAGGKDTQYF,TGTGCCAGCAGCAAGAAGCCGGGACTAGCGGGGGGAAAAGATACGCAGTATTTT
TRBJ2-1,TRBV28,once,TRBD2,CASSLRRGVSNEQFF,TGTGCCAGCAGTTTAAGGCGGGGGGTATCAAATGAGCAGTTCTTC
TRBJ2-3,TRBV27,-,TRBD1,CASIHRGLGTDTQYF,TGTGCCAGCATACACAGGGGTCTGGGCACAGATACGCAGTATTTT
TRBJ2-4,TRBV18,-,-,CASSTGSTKNIQYF,TGTGCCAGCTCCACCGGTAGTACCAAAAACATTCAGTACTTC
TRBJ2-7,TRBV28,-,TRBD1,CASRPTGAWGEQYF,TGTGCCAGCAGGCCTACAGGGGCATGGGGAGAGCAGTACTTC
TRBJ1-2,TRBV7-2,-,TRBD1,CASSLTGGDYGYTF,TGTGCCAGCAGCTTAACAGGGGGCGACTATGGCTACACCTTC
TRBJ2-5,TRBV29-1,few,TRBD2,CSVLTGTSGGGYQETQYF,TGCAGCGTCTTGACCGGGACTAGCGGGGGGGGTTACCAAGAGACCCAGTACTTC
TRBJ2-3,TRBV19,-,-,CASSIFGSTDTQYF,TGTGCCAGTAGTATTTTTGGCAGCACAGATACGCAGTATTTT
TRBJ2-7,TRBV5-8,-,-,CASSSQGGWLYEQYF,TGTGCCAGCAGCTCCCAAGGCGGTTGGCTCTACGAGCAGTACTTC
TRBJ2-5,TRBV7-6,-,TRBD2,CASSLVAGGYLETQYF,TGTGCCAGCAGCTTAGTGGCGGGGGGATACTTAGAGACCCAGTACTTC
TRBJ2-3,TRBV24-1,-,TRBD1,CATSDLRLDRGQDTQYF,TGTGCCACCAGTGATTTGCGCCTGGACAGGGGGCAAGATACGCAGTATTTT
TRBJ1-2,TRBV5-1,-,TRBD1,CASTGQGNYGYTF,TGCGCCAGCACCGGACAGGGGAACTATGGCTACACCTTC
TRBJ2-7,TRBV28,-,TRBD2,CASGSGTTPYEQYF,TGTGCCAGCGGAAGCGGGACGACCCCCTACGAGCAGTACTTC
TRBJ1-1,TRBV6-2/TRBV6-3,-,-,CASSYSFDAVADTEAFF,TGTGCCAGCAGTTACTCGTTCGACGCGGTGGCGGACACTGAAGCTTTCTTT
TRBJ2-7,TRBV18,once,-,CASSLVDSYYEQYF,TGTGCCAGCTCACTTGTAGACAGTTACTACGAGCAGTACTTC
TRBJ2-2,TRBV7-7,once,TRBD2,CASSPLAGANTGELFF,TGTGCTAGCAGCCCCCTAGCGGGGGCCAATACCGGGGAGCTGTTTTTT
TRBJ2-6,TRBV28,-,-,CASMRVPTSGANVLTF,TGTGCCAGCATGAGGGTTCCCACCTCTGGGGCCAACGTCCTGACTTTC
TRBJ1-2,TRBV5-1,-,-,CASSFSPSQANYGYTF,TGCGCCAGCAGCTTTTCCCCGTCTCAGGCTAACTATGGCTACACCTTC
TRBJ1-2,TRBV27,-,-,CASSLGPRPGTNYGYTF,TGTGCCAGCAGTTTAGGACCCCGTCCGGGAACTAACTATGGCTACACCTTC
TRBJ2-2,TRBV7-9,-,-,CASSLRSNTGELFF,TGTGCCAGCAGCTTACGGTCGAACACCGGGGAGCTGTTTTTT
TRBJ1-2,TRBV19,-,-,CASSIGIAGYTF,TGTGCCAGTAGTATTGGGATAGCGGGCTACACCTTC
TRBJ1-2,TRBV29-1,-,TRBD1,CSVVVEGAANYGYTF,TGCAGCGTTGTGGTAGAGGGGGCAGCTAACTATGGCTACACCTTC
TRBJ2-3,TRBV6-5,once,-,CASRPSGWGTDTQYF,TGTGCCAGCAGACCGAGCGGGTGGGGAACAGATACGCAGTATTTT
TRBJ2-1,TRBV11-2,-,TRBD2,CASSLMLAGGSEQFF,TGTGCCAGCAGCTTAATGCTAGCGGGAGGGAGTGAGCAGTTCTTC
TRBJ1-2,TRBV7-2,-,-,CASSPTQGNYGYTF,TGTGCCAGCAGCCCAACCCAGGGAAACTATGGCTACACCTTC
TRBJ1-1,TRBV24-1,-,-,CATSDLQYTEAFF,TGTGCCACCAGTGATTTGCAGTACACTGAAGCTTTCTTT
TRBJ1-1,TRBV28,-,-,CASHNPSGGTEAFF,TGTGCCAGCCACAATCCATCGGGGGGCACTGAAGCTTTCTTT
TRBJ2-3,TRBV5-1,-,TRBD2,CASSTGTSGGATDTQYF,TGCGCCAGCAGCACCGGGACTAGCGGGGGGGCCACAGATACGCAGTATTTT